The 4 T cell receptor beta chains reported below all come from one sample, sequenced in a study of OX40 agonist ivuxolimab in advanced cancers. Clones were sequenced by immunoSEQ multiplex PCR, and TCRdb holds only the in-frame ones, with some missing. The sample lists 60,000 to 65,000 clones, roughly 80% occurring once. The sample was CD4+ or CD8+ T cells sorted from blood, taken in a trial of the OX40 agonist ivuxolimab. The origin of the receptors is an adult with an advanced solid tumor such as melanoma, head and neck, liver or kidney cancer.

This chain connects TRBV7-9 to TRBJ2-7; 7 bases align to TRBD1. Looked up from germline, CDR1 is SEHNR and CDR2 is FQNEAQ (reference sequence). CDR3 length equals 15 residues. V trimming: 3 bases; J trimming: 6 bases; junction bases outside the gene matches: 11. CDR3 bases: TGTGCCAGCAGCTTGGAGGCCCGAACAGGGGTCGAGCAGTACGTC. Amino acids: CASSLEARTGVEQYV.

The sample holds one count of this clone. The chain links TRBV2 to TRBJ2-7; D call uncertain. Germline assignment: CDR1 SNHLY and CDR2 FYNNEI. The CDR3 is 13 amino acids. Trimming left V 2 bases short and J 4 bases short, with 9 bases between. CDR3 DNA sequence: TGTGCCAGCAGTGAAAAACGAGTTTACGAGCAGTACGTC. Its translation: CASSEKRVYEQYV.

The chain joins TRBV4-2 to TRBJ2-7, with D possibly TRBD1 on 5 matching bases. Germline V CDR1 and CDR2: LGHNA, YNFKEQ. Trimming stripped 4 bases from V and 5 bases from J, with 18 bases between. The CDR3 spans 15 residues. The CDR3 protein is CASSLVWTRSNEQYF. The CDR3 coding sequence is TGTGCCAGCAGCCTGGTCTGGACAAGGAGTAACGAGCAGTACTTC.

This chain connects TRBV21-1 to TRBJ1-2. TRBV21-1 is an annotated pseudogene. The CDR3 is 16 amino acids. CDR3 sequence reads: CASSKGGRRTNYGYTF. The CDR3 bases are TGTGCCAGCAGCAAAGGGGGACGCCGAACTAACTATGGCTACACCTTC.